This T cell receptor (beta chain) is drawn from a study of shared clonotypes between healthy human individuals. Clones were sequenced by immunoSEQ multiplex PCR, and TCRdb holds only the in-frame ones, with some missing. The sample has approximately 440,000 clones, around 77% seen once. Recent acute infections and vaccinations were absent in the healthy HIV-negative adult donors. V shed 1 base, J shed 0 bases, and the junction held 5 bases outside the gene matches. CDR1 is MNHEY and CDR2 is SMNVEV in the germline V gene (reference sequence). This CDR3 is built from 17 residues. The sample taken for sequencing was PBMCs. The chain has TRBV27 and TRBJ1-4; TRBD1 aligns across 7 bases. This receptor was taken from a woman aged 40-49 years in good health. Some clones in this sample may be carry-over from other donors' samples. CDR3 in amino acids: CASSLFGTAATNEKLFF. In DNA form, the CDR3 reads TGTGCCAGCAGTTTATTTGGGACAGCCGCAACTAATGAAAAACTGTTTTTT.